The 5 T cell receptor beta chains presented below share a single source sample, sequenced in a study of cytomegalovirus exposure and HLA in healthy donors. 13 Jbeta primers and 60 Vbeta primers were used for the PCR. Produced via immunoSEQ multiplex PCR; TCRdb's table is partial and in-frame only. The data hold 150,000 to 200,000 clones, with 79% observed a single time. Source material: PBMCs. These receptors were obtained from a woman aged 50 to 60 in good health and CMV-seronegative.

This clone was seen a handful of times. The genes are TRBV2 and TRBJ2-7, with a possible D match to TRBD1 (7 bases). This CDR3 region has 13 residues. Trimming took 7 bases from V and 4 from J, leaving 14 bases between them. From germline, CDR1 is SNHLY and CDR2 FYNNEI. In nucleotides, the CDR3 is TGTGCCAGCATTCCAGGGGGGAAGTACGAGCAGTACTTC. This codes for CASIPGGKYEQYF. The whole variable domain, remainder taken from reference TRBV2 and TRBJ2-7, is EPEVTQTPSHQVTQMGQEVILRCVPISNHLYFYWYRQILGQKVEFLVSFYNNEISEKSEIFDDQFSVERPDGSNFTLKIRSTKLEDSAMYFCASIPGGKYEQYFGPGTRLTVT.

DNA for the CDR3: TGTGCCAGCAGTTACCCCGGGGTCGGGACCGGGGAGCTGTTTTTT. The encoded protein is CASSYPGVGTGELFF. The rearrangement links TRBV6-6 to TRBJ2-2; D perhaps matches TRBD2 (5 bases). V lost 2 bases and J 5 bases, leaving 12 bases between the germline ends. From germline, CDR1 is MNHNY and CDR2 SVGAGI (reference sequence). This CDR3 has 15 residues.

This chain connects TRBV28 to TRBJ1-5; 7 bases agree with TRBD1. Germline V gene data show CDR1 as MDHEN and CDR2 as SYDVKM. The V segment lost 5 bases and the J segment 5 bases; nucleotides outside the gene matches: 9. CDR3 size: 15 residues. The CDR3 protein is CASSPPGQRDQPQHF. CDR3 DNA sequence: TGTGCCAGCAGTCCTCCGGGACAGAGAGATCAGCCCCAGCATTTT.

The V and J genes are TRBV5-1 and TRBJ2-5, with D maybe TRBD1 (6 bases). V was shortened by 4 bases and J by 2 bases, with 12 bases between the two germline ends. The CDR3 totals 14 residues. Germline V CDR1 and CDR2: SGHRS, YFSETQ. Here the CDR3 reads CASSADSPQETQYF. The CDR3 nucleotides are TGCGCCAGCAGCGCGGACAGTCCACAAGAGACCCAGTACTTC.

The CDR3 region is CASSLVPSGRSYNEQFF. In DNA, the CDR3 is TGTGCCAGCAGCTTAGTTCCCAGCGGGAGGTCCTACAATGAGCAGTTCTTC. V and J are TRBV11-1 and TRBJ2-1, with 9 bases lining up with TRBD2. Germline V gene lookup returns CDR1 SGHAT and CDR2 FQDESV (reference sequence). CDR3 size: 17 residues. V shed 1 base and J 1 base; nucleotides not matched to a gene: 5.